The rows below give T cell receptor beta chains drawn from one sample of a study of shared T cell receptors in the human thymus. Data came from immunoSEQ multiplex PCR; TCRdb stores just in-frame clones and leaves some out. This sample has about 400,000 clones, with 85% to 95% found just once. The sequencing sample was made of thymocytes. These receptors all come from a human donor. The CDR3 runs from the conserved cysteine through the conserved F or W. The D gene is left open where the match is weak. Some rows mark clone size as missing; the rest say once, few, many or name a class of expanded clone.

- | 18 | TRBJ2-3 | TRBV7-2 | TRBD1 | CASSLDANRDRETDTQYF | TGTGCCAGCAGCTTAGACGCGAACCGGGACAGGGAAACAGATACGCAGTATTTT
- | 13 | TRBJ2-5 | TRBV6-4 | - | CASSERGGETQYF | TGTGCCAGCAGTGAAAGGGGGGGGGAGACCCAGTACTTC
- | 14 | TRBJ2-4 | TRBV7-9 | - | CASSPGKGTDIQYF | TGTGCCAGCAGCCCCGGCAAGGGGACGGACATTCAGTACTTC
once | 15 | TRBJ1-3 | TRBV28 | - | CASSSPPGGENTIYF | TGTGCCAGCAGTTCCCCCCCGGGAGGGGAAAACACCATATATTTT
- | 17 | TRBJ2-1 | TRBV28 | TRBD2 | CASIKFPAGAPLNEQFF | TGTGCCAGCATAAAGTTCCCAGCGGGAGCCCCCCTCAATGAGCAGTTCTTC
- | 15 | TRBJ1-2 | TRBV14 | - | CASSLGRGNRRGYTF | TGTGCCAGCAGCCTCGGGCGGGGGAACAGGCGAGGCTACACCTTC
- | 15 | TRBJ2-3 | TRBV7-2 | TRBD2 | CASSAISGRAATQYF | TGTGCCAGCAGCGCAATTAGCGGGAGGGCCGCTACGCAGTATTTT
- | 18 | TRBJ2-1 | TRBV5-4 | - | CASSSYPEGGGQYNEQFF | TGTGCCAGCAGCTCCTACCCCGAGGGAGGTGGTCAATACAATGAGCAGTTCTTC
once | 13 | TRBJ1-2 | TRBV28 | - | CASSLALNYGYTF | TGTGCCAGCAGCCTTGCCCTTAACTATGGCTACACCTTC
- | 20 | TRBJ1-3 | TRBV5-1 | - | CASTPSVDRPDAVSGNTIYF | TGCGCCAGCACCCCCTCCGTCGATAGGCCCGATGCCGTTTCTGGAAACACCATATATTTT
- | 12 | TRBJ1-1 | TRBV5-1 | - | CASGPGNTEAFF | TGCGCCAGCGGACCGGGGAACACTGAAGCTTTCTTT
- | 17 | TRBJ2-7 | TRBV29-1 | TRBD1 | CSVEYALGQGDPYEQYF | TGCAGCGTTGAATATGCCCTGGGGCAGGGGGACCCCTACGAGCAGTACTTC
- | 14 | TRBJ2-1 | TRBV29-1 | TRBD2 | CSAGPAREDNEQFF | TGCAGCGCCGGCCCGGCGCGGGAGGACAATGAGCAGTTCTTC
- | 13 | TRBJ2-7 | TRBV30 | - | CAWSLLIASEQYF | TGTGCCTGGAGTCTCCTCATAGCGAGCGAGCAGTACTTC
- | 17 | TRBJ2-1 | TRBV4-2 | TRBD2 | CASSPKSSGDSYNEQFF | TGTGCCAGCAGCCCTAAATCTAGCGGGGATTCCTACAATGAGCAGTTCTTC
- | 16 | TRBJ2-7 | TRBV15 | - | CATKGARDYPSYEQYF | TGTGCCACCAAGGGGGCCAGGGACTATCCATCCTACGAGCAGTACTTC